One sample yielded the 30 T cell receptor beta chains listed below, sequenced in a study of blood T cell repertoires in COVID-19. Sequencing used immunoSEQ multiplex PCR; TCRdb keeps in-frame clones, though not all of them. The sample holds about 330,000 clones; 75% to 90% are singletons and the top ten take about 5%. The sample consisted of PBMCs or T cells enriched from blood (not recorded which). Source of these receptors: a man aged 25 to 45 who had recovered from COVID-19.

The V and J genes are TRBV7-9 and TRBJ1-4; D might be TRBD1 (6 bases). Germline lookup yields CDR1 SEHNR and CDR2 FQNEAQ (reference sequence). The CDR3 has 13 residues. The V and J ends lost 5 bases and 7 bases respectively, with 11 bases between them. The DNA for the CDR3 is TGTGCCAGCAGCCAGAACAGGGTTGAAAAACTGTTTTTT. Translation: CASSQNRVEKLFF.

V gene TRBV18 combines with J gene TRBJ2-2; the D gene is possibly TRBD1 (5 bases). The V and J ends lost 2 bases and 3 bases respectively, with 7 bases between them. The CDR3 is made up of 14 amino acids. The V gene's germline CDR1 is KGHSH and CDR2 LQKENI. CDR3 sequence: CASSPGHDTGELFF. In DNA form, the CDR3 reads TGTGCCAGCTCACCAGGACACGACACCGGGGAGCTGTTTTTT.

The chain employs TRBV30 and TRBJ1-1, with a tentative D call TRBD1 (6 bases). The V gene's germline CDR1 is GTSNPN and CDR2 SVGIG (reference sequence). Trimming took 5 bases from V and 3 from J, leaving 16 bases between them. The CDR3 is made up of 14 amino acids. The CDR3 region is CAWYWGQGYTEAFF. CDR3 in DNA: TGTGCCTGGTACTGGGGGCAGGGTTACACTGAAGCTTTCTTT.

The genes are TRBV5-6 and TRBJ1-1, with D possibly TRBD1 on 6 matching bases. The length of the CDR3 is 12 residues. CDR1 and CDR2 (germline): SGHDT, YYEEEE. Trimming stripped 0 bases from V and 9 bases from J, with 9 bases between. CDR3 in amino acids: CASSLDRAKAFF. CDR3 nucleotides: TGTGCCAGCAGCTTGGACAGGGCAAAAGCTTTCTTT.

This chain connects TRBV7-2 to TRBJ2-1, with TRBD2 matching 8 bases. The junction had 5 bases not matched to a gene; V was cut back by 5 bases and J by 2 bases. CDR3 size: 15 residues. CDR1 and CDR2 from the germline V gene are SGHTA and FQGNSA. CDR3 loop: CASSPSGRAYNEQFF. The CDR3 DNA sequence: TGTGCCAGCAGCCCGAGCGGGAGAGCCTACAATGAGCAGTTCTTC.

This chain's CDR3 is CASSSSGGYTF. CDR3 coding DNA: TGTGCCAGCAGCTCCAGTGGTGGCTACACCTTC. This chain links TRBV5-4 with TRBJ1-2; no firm D call. CDR3 size: 11 residues. V lost 3 bases, J lost 7 bases, and 7 bases lay in between. The germline CDR1 and CDR2 sequences are SGHNT and YYREEE (reference sequence).

Note on this clone: The junction departs from the called germline gene at one end, perhaps through a read error. The J gene is TRBJ2-7, the V gene TRBV12-3 or TRBV12-4; TRBD1 matches 8 bases. The CDR3 runs 12 residues. CDR3 DNA: TGTGCCAGCAACCACTTGCCGGCAGGGGGCTATTTC. Protein product: CASNHLPAGGYF.

The chain combines TRBV30 with TRBJ2-1; 9 bases agree with TRBD2. V lost 3 bases, J lost 3 bases, and 6 bases stayed unmatched. CDR1 GTSNPN and CDR2 SVGIG come from the germline V gene (reference sequence). This CDR3 is built from 15 residues. CDR3 sequence: CAWRGSGGFYNEQFF. CDR3 coding DNA: TGTGCCTGGAGGGGAAGCGGGGGGTTCTACAATGAGCAGTTCTTC.

This chain uses TRBV13 with TRBJ2-2; weak D call: TRBD1 (5 bases). Germline V gives CDR1 PRHDT, CDR2 FYEKMQ (reference sequence). With 0 bases removed from V and 4 bases from J, the gap between germline ends came to 12 bases. The length of the CDR3 is 16 residues. CDR3 sequence reads: CASSLGRAPTTGELFF. DNA of the CDR3: TGTGCCAGCAGCTTAGGCAGGGCCCCCACCACCGGGGAGCTGTTTTTT.

The gene calls are TRBV28 and TRBJ2-7, with 9 bases matching TRBD1. V gave up 5 bases and J gave up 1 base; unmatched junction bases: 6. The CDR3 consists of 15 residues. CDR1 is MDHEN, CDR2 SYDVKM, per germline. The DNA of the CDR3 is TGTGCCAGCAGTCCCACCGGGACAGGGTCCTACGAGCAGTACTTC. Protein product: CASSPTGTGSYEQYF. Full variable domain (outside the CDR3, taken from reference TRBV28 and TRBJ2-7): DVKVTQSSRYLVKRTGEKVFLECVQDMDHENMFWYRQDPGLGLRLIYFSYDVKMKEKGDIPEGYSVSREKKERFSLILESASTNQTSMYLCASSPTGTGSYEQYFGPGTRLTVT.

V and J are TRBV6-5 and TRBJ1-3; perhaps TRBD1 as D (6 bases). The V and J ends lost 5 bases and 0 bases respectively, with 11 bases between them. The CDR3 consists of 15 residues. CDR1 is MNHEY and CDR2 is SVGAGI in the germline V gene. DNA of the CDR3: TGTGCCAGCAGTCCAGGGGTAAACTCTGGAAACACCATATATTTT. As protein: CASSPGVNSGNTIYF.

The V gene is TRBV14, the J gene TRBJ2-5, with D unresolved. The length of the CDR3 is 15 residues. The V gene lost 4 bases and the J gene lost 5 bases, with 17 bases spanning the gap. CDR1 and CDR2 (germline): SGHDN, FVKESK. The CDR3 here is CASSLLTGGWETQYF. CDR3 DNA: TGTGCCAGCAGCCTTCTAACGGGTGGTTGGGAGACCCAGTACTTC.

The chain combines TRBV21-1 with TRBJ1-6; the table's D call, TRBD1, was not checked against the DNA. TRBV21-1 is a pseudogene locus. The CDR3 is 18 amino acids. The chain's CDR3 is CASSGWTDSYNYNSPLHF. CDR3 DNA sequence: TGTGCCAGCAGCGGGTGGACGGACAGTTATAACTATAATTCACCCCTCCACTTT.

The chain carries TRBV19 and TRBJ1-1, with D tentatively TRBD1 (6 bases). Germline V lookup: CDR1 LNHDA, CDR2 SQIVND (reference sequence). The length of the CDR3 is 12 residues. The V gene lost 8 bases and the J gene lost 4 bases, with 11 bases spanning the gap. The CDR3 is CASPTGPTEAFF. In DNA, the CDR3 is TGTGCCAGTCCGACAGGCCCCACTGAAGCTTTCTTT.

This sequence joins TRBV2 and TRBJ2-2, with 12 bases identical to TRBD1. The CDR3 covers 16 residues. J lost 7 bases, V lost 7 bases, and 10 bases had no gene match. Germline CDR1 SNHLY, CDR2 FYNNEI. The CDR3 sequence is CASMLGQGASHGELFF. In DNA, the CDR3 is TGTGCCAGCATGCTGGGACAGGGGGCCTCTCACGGGGAGCTGTTTTTT.

The J gene is TRBJ2-1, the V gene TRBV3-1 (or the pseudogene TRBV3-2); TRBD2 might be the D (6 bases). The CDR3 sequence is 17 residues long. Germline assignment: CDR1 LGHDT and CDR2 YNNKEL (reference sequence). V was shortened by 0 bases and J by 7 bases, with 19 bases between the two germline ends. The CDR3, as DNA: TGTGCCAGCAGCCAAGATTGGTCGGCTAGCGTAGGTAATGAGCAGTTCTTC. This encodes CASSQDWSASVGNEQFF.

The rearrangement links TRBV21-1 to TRBJ1-4; the table calls TRBD1, which could not be checked here. TRBV21-1 is classified as a pseudogene. The CDR3 runs 17 residues. The DNA for the CDR3 is TGTGCCAGCAGCCCCCCCCGAACGAACAGGGAAGATGAAAAACTGTTTTTT. It translates to CASSPPRTNREDEKLFF.

The chain carries TRBV3-1 (or the pseudogene TRBV3-2) and TRBJ2-3; TRBD2 matches at 11 bases. With V trimmed by 6 bases and J by 6 bases, 11 bases remained unmatched. The CDR3 is made up of 16 amino acids. Germline V gene sequence: CDR1 LGHDT, CDR2 YNNKEL (reference sequence). Written as DNA, the CDR3 is TGTGCCAGCAGAAAACTAGCGGGGGCGCCTGGTGATACGCAGTATTTT. It encodes CASRKLAGAPGDTQYF.

The V gene is TRBV3-1 (or the pseudogene TRBV3-2), the J gene TRBJ1-1; maybe TRBD1 (5 bases). The germline V and J ends were trimmed by 5 bases and 5 bases, with 12 bases remaining between them. This CDR3 contains 13 residues. From germline, CDR1 is LGHDT and CDR2 YNNKEL (reference sequence). The CDR3: CASSVGGGTEAFF. CDR3 sequence (DNA): TGTGCCAGCAGCGTCGGGGGTGGGACTGAAGCTTTCTTT.

J is TRBJ1-4 and V is TRBV7-2, with D perhaps matching TRBD1 (5 bases). Trimming removed 4 bases from V and 7 bases from J, with 19 bases in between. The CDR3 spans 16 residues. CDR1 is SGHTA, CDR2 FQGNSA, per germline. The CDR3 region has the DNA TGTGCCAGCAGCTCCGGCCCGCAGGGAATAACTGAAAAACTGTTTTTT. Translating it yields CASSSGPQGITEKLFF.

This sequence joins TRBV9 and TRBJ2-3; D is ambiguous. V was clipped by 0 bases and J by 10 bases, with 12 bases between them. CDR3 length equals 13 residues. From germline, CDR1 is SGDLS and CDR2 YYNGEE. The DNA of the CDR3 is TGTGCCAGCAGCGTAGGACAAGAGATATCGCAGTATTTT. This translates into CASSVGQEISQYF.

The V gene is TRBV12-3 or TRBV12-4, the J gene TRBJ2-7; possible D gene TRBD2, 5 bases. The CDR3 has 13 amino acids. Trimming removed 7 bases at V and 3 bases at J, with 13 bases between. As DNA, the CDR3 is TGTGCCAGCACTTTCACCGGGGACTACGAGCAGTACTTC. Its protein product is CASTFTGDYEQYF.

The gene calls are TRBV7-9 and TRBJ2-2; D gene unclear. This CDR3 spans 14 amino acids. Germline-derived CDR1 and CDR2 are SEHNR and FQNEAQ (reference sequence). The V end lost 5 bases, the J end lost 0 bases, and 7 bases lay between the germline ends. The chain's CDR3 is CASSPSTNTGELFF. CDR3 bases: TGTGCCAGCAGCCCGTCTACGAACACCGGGGAGCTGTTTTTT. Full variable domain (rest looked up from reference TRBV7-9 and TRBJ2-2): DTGVSQNPRHKITKRGQNVTFRCDPISEHNRLYWYRQTLGQGPEFLTYFQNEAQLEKSRLLSDRFSAERPKGSFSTLEIQRTEQGDSAMYLCASSPSTNTGELFFGEGSRLTVL.

This clone has just a few counts. V gene TRBV3-1 (or the pseudogene TRBV3-2) combines with J gene TRBJ2-7, with a possible D match to TRBD1 (5 bases). CDR1 is LGHDT, CDR2 YNNKEL, per germline (reference sequence). The length of the CDR3 is 15 residues. Deletions cut 1 base from V and 2 bases from J, with 12 bases between. The CDR3 protein is CASSQGAGWTYEQYF. The CDR3 DNA sequence: TGTGCCAGCAGCCAAGGGGCAGGGTGGACCTACGAGCAGTACTTC.

This chain joins TRBV19 and TRBJ2-1; 8 nucleotides agree with TRBD1. The V gene end was trimmed by 6 bases and the J gene end by 9 bases; junction bases not matched to a gene: 19. This CDR3 has 17 residues. Germline V lookup: CDR1 LNHDA, CDR2 SQIVND (reference sequence). The CDR3 bases are TGTGCCAGTAGCACCGGGGACAGGCCGTTTGAGCATGGTGAGCAGTTCTTC. It is translated as CASSTGDRPFEHGEQFF.

The chain employs TRBV7-3 and TRBJ2-2, with D unresolved. Trimming took 2 bases from V and 0 from J, leaving 7 bases between them. The CDR3 extends over 15 amino acids. Germline V gives CDR1 SGHTA, CDR2 FQGTGA. CDR3 sequence (DNA): TGTGCCAGCAGCTTAGGTAGAACGAACACCGGGGAGCTGTTTTTT. Translating gives CASSLGRTNTGELFF. Combining the CDR3 with reference TRBV7-3 and TRBJ2-2 gives the whole variable domain GAGVSQTPSNKVTEKGKYVELRCDPISGHTALYWYRQSLGQGPEFLIYFQGTGAADDSGLPNDRFFAVRPEGSVSTLKIQRTERGDSAVYLCASSLGRTNTGELFFGEGSRLTVL.

This clone was detected once. The rearrangement links TRBV28 to TRBJ2-1, with 8 bases that match TRBD2. The V gene's germline CDR1 is MDHEN and CDR2 SYDVKM. The CDR3 is 15 residues long. The junction had 7 bases not matched to a gene; V was cut back by 2 bases and J by 7 bases. CDR3 sequence (DNA): TGTGCCAGCAGTTTAGGAGGGACTAGTCGGAATGAGCAGTTCTTC. Translation gives CASSLGGTSRNEQFF.

This clone showed up just a few times. J is TRBJ1-4 and V is TRBV5-1; D is unclear. There are 14 residues in the CDR3. Germline V lookup: CDR1 SGHRS, CDR2 YFSETQ. V shed 4 bases and J shed 8 bases, with 15 bases lying between them. The CDR3 coding sequence is TGCGCCAGCAGCACCACACTCGGCGGCGAAAAACTGTTTTTT. Encoded protein: CASSTTLGGEKLFF.

The genes are TRBV19 and TRBJ2-5; D perhaps matches TRBD2 (5 bases). With 6 bases removed from V and 2 bases from J, the gap between germline ends came to 10 bases. The CDR3 loop spans 13 amino acids. CDR1 is LNHDA and CDR2 is SQIVND in the germline V gene (reference sequence). CDR3 in amino acids: CASSNTRQETQYF. The CDR3 nucleotides are TGTGCCAGTAGCAATACTAGACAAGAGACCCAGTACTTC. Full variable domain (outside the CDR3, taken from reference TRBV19 and TRBJ2-5): DGGITQSPKYLFRKEGQNVTLSCEQNLNHDAMYWYRQDPGQGLRLIYYSQIVNDFQKGDIAEGYSVSREKKESFPLTVTSAQKNPTAFYLCASSNTRQETQYFGPGTRLLVL.

V gene TRBV21-1 combines with J gene TRBJ2-3; the tabulated D call, TRBD1, remains unverified against the DNA. TRBV21-1 is a recognized pseudogene. CDR3 size: 16 residues. CDR3 amino acids: CASSNSGTGEGDTQYF. The DNA for the CDR3 is TGTGCCAGCAGCAACTCCGGGACAGGGGAGGGAGATACGCAGTATTTT.